Presented here are 3 T cell receptor beta chains from one specimen sequenced in a study of cytomegalovirus exposure and HLA in healthy donors. The PCR used 60 Vbeta and 13 Jbeta primers. The repertoire was sequenced with immunoSEQ multiplex PCR; TCRdb's copy has only in-frame clones and lacks some. Here the sample spans approximately 150,000 clones, roughly two thirds being singletons. Sequencing used PBMCs. The receptors originated from a woman in her twenties or thirties in good health and CMV-seronegative.

This clone was counted a few times. The V gene is TRBV28, the J gene TRBJ1-5, with a tentative D call TRBD1 (5 bases). V lost 5 bases and J 10 bases, leaving 12 bases between the germline ends. The CDR3 has 12 amino acids. In germline, CDR1 is MDHEN, CDR2 SYDVKM. CDR3 in amino acids: CASSPHGGPQHF. Here the CDR3 DNA reads TGTGCCAGCAGTCCCCACGGGGGTCCCCAGCATTTT. The whole variable domain, remainder taken from reference TRBV28 and TRBJ1-5, is DVKVTQSSRYLVKRTGEKVFLECVQDMDHENMFWYRQDPGLGLRLIYFSYDVKMKEKGDIPEGYSVSREKKERFSLILESASTNQTSMYLCASSPHGGPQHFGDGTRLSIL.

This clone is a singleton in its sample. The chain is built from TRBV7-9 and TRBJ2-7; tentative D call: TRBD1 (6 bases). The CDR3 is 12 amino acids. Germline V CDR1 and CDR2: SEHNR, FQNEAQ (reference sequence). V gave up 5 bases and J gave up 6 bases, with 11 bases separating them. The CDR3 DNA reads as TGTGCCAGCAGCCCGGACAGTAGCGAGCAGTACTTC. It is translated as CASSPDSSEQYF. Looking up the rest from reference TRBV7-9 and TRBJ2-7 gives the full variable domain: DTGVSQNPRHKITKRGQNVTFRCDPISEHNRLYWYRQTLGQGPEFLTYFQNEAQLEKSRLLSDRFSAERPKGSFSTLEIQRTEQGDSAMYLCASSPDSSEQYFGPGTRLTVT.

V gene TRBV7-6 combines with J gene TRBJ1-1, with D possibly TRBD1 on 5 matching bases. The CDR3 runs 13 residues. V was cut by 1 base and J by 5 bases, with 8 bases left in between. The germline V gene has CDR1 SGHVS and CDR2 FNYEAQ. The CDR3 reads CASSLGGGTEAFF. For the CDR3, the DNA is TGTGCCAGCAGCTTAGGGGGGGGGACTGAAGCTTTCTTT.